Reported below is one TCR beta chain. These data come from a study of blood T cell repertoires in COVID-19. Overall study: Sites across the United States, Italy and Spain contributed samples from acute and convalescent COVID-19.

The CDR3 consists of 14 residues. Looked up from germline, CDR1 is SEHNR and CDR2 is FQNEAQ (reference sequence). Deletions cut 4 bases from V and 1 base from J, with 10 bases between. Per the authors' pipeline: Using reference gene primer amplification, nucleated cell counts were estimated. Produced via immunoSEQ multiplex PCR; TCRdb's table is partial and in-frame only. Clone size and the V and J calls come from that table; the DNA yielded D and trimming. The sample lists about 230,000 clones, 88% occurring once. This sequence originates from a woman aged 55 to 70 with acute or convalescent COVID-19. The sample comprised peripheral blood. The rearrangement uses TRBV7-9 and TRBJ1-2, with D perhaps matching TRBD1 (5 bases). CDR3 in DNA: TGTGCCAGCAGCTCCGCAGGGTATAACTATGGCTACACCTTC. This sequence encodes CASSSAGYNYGYTF.